This T cell receptor (beta chain) was captured by sequencing in a study of vaccination and CD4 T cells after COVID-19. Study details: The interval from dose two to post-vaccine sampling had a median of around 79 days, and it ranged from 14 to 241. The peptides that stimulated the cells were overlapping spike peptides from SARS-CoV-2, HCoV-NL63, HCoV-OC43 and HCoV-229E.

The assay that was used to sequence DNA from cultured CD4+ T cells was the Oncomine TCR Beta short-read assay. CD4+ T cells were cultured, and genomic DNA was extracted from them. TCRdb reprocessed the PCR reads via MiXCR and lists one record per CDR3 protein. Of about 17,000 distinct CDR3 sequences listed, around a third are singletons. Treatment specified: roughly nine-day PBMC culture with coronavirus spike peptide pools or control peptides (ViraFEST assay). Trimming pared 6 bases from V and 5 bases from J, leaving 15 bases between. Germline V gene data show CDR1 as KGHSH and CDR2 as LQKENI. The CDR3 has 14 amino acids. As to this clonotype: The antigen is unknown.

J is TRBJ2-3 and V is TRBV18; D is tentatively TRBD1 or TRBD2 (6 bases each). The receptor was isolated from a human donor with COVID-19. Sequencing input: cultured CD4+ T cells from blood. The CDR3 region has the DNA TGTGCCAGCTCCCAAGACAGGCGGGGAGATACGCAGTATTTT. Translated, it gives CASSQDRRGDTQYF.